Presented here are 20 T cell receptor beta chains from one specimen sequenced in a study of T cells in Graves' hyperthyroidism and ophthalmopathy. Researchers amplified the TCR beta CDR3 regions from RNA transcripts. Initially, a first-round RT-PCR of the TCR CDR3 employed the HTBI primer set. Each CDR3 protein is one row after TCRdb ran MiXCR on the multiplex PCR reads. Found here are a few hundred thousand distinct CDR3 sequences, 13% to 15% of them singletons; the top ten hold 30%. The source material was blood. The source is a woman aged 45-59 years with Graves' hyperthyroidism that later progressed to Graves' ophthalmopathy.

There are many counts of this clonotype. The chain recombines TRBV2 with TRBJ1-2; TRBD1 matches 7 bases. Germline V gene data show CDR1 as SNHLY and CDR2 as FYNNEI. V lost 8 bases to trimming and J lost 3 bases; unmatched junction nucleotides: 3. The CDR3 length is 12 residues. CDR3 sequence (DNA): TGTGCCAGCCAGGGGGACTACTATGGCTACACCTTC. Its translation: CASQGDYYGYTF.

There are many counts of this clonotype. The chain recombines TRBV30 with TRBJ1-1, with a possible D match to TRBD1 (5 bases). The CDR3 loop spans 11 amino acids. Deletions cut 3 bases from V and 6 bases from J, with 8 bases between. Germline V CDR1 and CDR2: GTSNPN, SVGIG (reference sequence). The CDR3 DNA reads TGTGCCTGGAGAGAAGGGGCTGAAGCTTTCTTT. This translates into CAWREGAEAFF.

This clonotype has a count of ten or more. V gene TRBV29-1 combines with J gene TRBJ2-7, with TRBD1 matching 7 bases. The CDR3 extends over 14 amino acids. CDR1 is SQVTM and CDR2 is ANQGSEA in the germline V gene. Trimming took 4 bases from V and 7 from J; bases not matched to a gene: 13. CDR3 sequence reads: CSVVRGQGVREQYF. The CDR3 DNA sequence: TGCAGCGTTGTAAGGGGGCAGGGGGTGAGGGAGCAGTACTTC.

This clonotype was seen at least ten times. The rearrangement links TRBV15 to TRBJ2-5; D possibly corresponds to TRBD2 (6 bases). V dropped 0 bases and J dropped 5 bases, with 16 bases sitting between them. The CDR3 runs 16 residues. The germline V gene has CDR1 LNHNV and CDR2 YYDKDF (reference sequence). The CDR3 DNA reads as TGTGCCACCAGCAGAGACGGGAGTTTTGGCGGGGAGACCCAGTACTTC. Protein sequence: CATSRDGSFGGETQYF.

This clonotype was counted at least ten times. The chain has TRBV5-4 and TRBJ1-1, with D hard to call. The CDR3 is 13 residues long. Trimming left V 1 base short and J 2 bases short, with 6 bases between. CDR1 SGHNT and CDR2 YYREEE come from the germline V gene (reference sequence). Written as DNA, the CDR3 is TGTGCCAGCAGCTTGTTTGTTAACACTGAAGCTTTCTTT. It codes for CASSLFVNTEAFF. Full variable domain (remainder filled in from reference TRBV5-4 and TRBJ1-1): ETGVTQSPTHLIKTRGQQVTLRCSSQSGHNTVSWYQQALGQGPQFIFQYYREEENGRGNFPPRFSGLQFPNYSSELNVNALELDDSALYLCASSLFVNTEAFFGQGTRLTVV.

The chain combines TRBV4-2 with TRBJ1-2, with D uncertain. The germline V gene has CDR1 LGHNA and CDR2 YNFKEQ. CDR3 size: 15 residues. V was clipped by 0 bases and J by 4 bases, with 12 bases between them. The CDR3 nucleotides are TGTGCCAGCAGCCAAGATGGGGTGATATCCTATGGCTACACCTTC. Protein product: CASSQDGVISYGYTF.

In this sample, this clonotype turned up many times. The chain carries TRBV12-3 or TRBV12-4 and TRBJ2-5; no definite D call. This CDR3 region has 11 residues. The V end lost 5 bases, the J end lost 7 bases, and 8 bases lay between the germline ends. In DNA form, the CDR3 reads TGTGCCAGCAGTGAACGAAGGACCCAGTACTTC. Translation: CASSERRTQYF.

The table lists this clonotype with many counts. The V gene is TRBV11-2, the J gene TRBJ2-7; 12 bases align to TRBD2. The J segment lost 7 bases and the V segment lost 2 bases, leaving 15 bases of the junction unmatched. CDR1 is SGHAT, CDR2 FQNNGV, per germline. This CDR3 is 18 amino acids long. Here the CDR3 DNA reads TGTGCCAGCAGCTTACCACTAGCGGGAGGAAGAGGGTCCGAGGAGCAGTACTTC. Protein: CASSLPLAGGRGSEEQYF.

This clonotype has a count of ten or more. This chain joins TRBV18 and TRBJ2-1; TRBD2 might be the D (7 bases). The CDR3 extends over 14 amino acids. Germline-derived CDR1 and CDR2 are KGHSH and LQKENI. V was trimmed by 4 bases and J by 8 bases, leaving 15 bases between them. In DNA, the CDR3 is TGTGCCAGCTCACATCGAGGGGGGGTCGATGAGCAGTTCTTC. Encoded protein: CASSHRGGVDEQFF.

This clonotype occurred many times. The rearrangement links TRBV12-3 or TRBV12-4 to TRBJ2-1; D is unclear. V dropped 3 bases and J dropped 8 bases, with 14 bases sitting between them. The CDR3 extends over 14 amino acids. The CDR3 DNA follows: TGTGCCAGCAGTTTGAGGCTTGGTCTCGATGAGCAGTTCTTC. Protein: CASSLRLGLDEQFF.

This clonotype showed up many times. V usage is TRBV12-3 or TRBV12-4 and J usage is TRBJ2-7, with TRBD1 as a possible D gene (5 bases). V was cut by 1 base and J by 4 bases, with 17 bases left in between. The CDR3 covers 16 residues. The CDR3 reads CASSLGRRAPGYEQYF. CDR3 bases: TGTGCCAGCAGTTTAGGTCGCAGGGCCCCTGGATACGAGCAGTACTTC.

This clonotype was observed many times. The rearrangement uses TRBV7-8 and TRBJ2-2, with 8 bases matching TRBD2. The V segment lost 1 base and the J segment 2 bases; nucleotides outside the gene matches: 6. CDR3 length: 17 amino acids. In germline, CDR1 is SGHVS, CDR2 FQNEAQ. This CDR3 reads CASSLVAGTDNTGELFF. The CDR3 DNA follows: TGTGCCAGCAGCTTAGTAGCGGGGACGGACAACACCGGGGAGCTGTTTTTT.

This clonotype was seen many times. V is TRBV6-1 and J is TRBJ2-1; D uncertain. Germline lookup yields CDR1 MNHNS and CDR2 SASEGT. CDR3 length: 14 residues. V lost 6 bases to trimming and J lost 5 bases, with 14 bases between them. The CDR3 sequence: CASSSGLTDNEQFF. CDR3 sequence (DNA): TGTGCCAGCAGCTCGGGCTTAACGGACAATGAGCAGTTCTTC.

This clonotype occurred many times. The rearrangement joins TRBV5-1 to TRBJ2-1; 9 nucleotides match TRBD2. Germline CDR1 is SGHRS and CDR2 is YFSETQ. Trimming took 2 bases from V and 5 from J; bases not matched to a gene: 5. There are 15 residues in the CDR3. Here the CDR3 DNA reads TGCGCCAGCAGCTTTGGCGGGAGGGGTAACAATGAGCAGTTCTTC. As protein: CASSFGGRGNNEQFF.

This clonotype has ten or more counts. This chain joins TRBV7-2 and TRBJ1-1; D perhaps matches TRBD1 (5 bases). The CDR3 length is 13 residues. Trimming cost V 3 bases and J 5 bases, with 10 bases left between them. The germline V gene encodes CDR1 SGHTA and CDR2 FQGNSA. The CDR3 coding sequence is TGTGCCAGCAGCTTGAGGGGAGTAACTGAAGCTTTCTTT. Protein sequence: CASSLRGVTEAFF.

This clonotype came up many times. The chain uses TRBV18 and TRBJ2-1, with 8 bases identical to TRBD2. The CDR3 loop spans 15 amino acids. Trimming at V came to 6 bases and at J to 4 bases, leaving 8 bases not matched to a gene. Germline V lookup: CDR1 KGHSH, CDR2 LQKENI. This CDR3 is CASSGSLADYNEQFF. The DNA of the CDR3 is TGTGCCAGCTCGGGATCACTAGCGGATTACAATGAGCAGTTCTTC. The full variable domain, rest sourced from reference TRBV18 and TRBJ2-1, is NAGVMQNPRHLVRRRGQEARLRCSPMKGHSHVYWYRQLPEEGLKFMVYLQKENIIDESGMPKERFSAEFPKEGPSILRIQQVVRGDSAAYFCASSGSLADYNEQFFGPGTRLTVL.

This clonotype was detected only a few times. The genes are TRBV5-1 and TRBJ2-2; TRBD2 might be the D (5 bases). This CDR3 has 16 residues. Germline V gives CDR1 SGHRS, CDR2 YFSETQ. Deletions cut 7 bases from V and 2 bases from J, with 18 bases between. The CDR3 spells CASCPDLLPNTGELFF. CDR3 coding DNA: TGCGCCAGCTGCCCGGACTTATTACCAAACACCGGGGAGCTGTTTTTT.

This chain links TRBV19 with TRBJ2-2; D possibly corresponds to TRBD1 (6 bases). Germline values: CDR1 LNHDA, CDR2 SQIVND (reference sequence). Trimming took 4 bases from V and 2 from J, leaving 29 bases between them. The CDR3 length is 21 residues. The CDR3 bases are TGTGCCAGTAGTAGACCCCCAAGACTGGAGACAGGCGCCGGTAACACCGGGGAGCTGTTTTTT. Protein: CASSRPPRLETGAGNTGELFF.

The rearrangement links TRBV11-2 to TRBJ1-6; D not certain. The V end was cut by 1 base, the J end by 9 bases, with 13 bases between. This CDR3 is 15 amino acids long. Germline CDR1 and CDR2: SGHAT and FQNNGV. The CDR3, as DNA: TGTGCCAGCAGCTTAGGAGCGGGGATCGGTTCACCCCTCCACTTT. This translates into CASSLGAGIGSPLHF.

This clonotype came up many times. CDR3: CASSDLQGRTNEKLFF. The CDR3 DNA is TGTGCCAGCAGTGATCTGCAGGGTAGGACTAATGAAAAACTGTTTTTT. V and J are TRBV2 and TRBJ1-4, with D maybe TRBD1 (5 bases). The germline gives CDR1 SNHLY, CDR2 FYNNEI. The V and J ends lost 3 bases and 2 bases respectively, with 13 bases between them. CDR3 length equals 16 residues.